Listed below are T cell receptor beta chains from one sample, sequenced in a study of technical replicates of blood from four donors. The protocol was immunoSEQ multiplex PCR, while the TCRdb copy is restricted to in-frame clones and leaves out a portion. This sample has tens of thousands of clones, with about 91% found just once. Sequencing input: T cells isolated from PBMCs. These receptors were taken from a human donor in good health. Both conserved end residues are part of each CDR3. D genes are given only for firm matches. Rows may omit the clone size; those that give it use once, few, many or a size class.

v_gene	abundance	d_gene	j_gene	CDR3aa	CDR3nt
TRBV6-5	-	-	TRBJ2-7	CASRPETGIVHEQYF	TGTGCCAGCAGACCAGAGACAGGTATTGTACACGAGCAGTACTTC
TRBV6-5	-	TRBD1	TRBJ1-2	CASTRGQGTYGYTF	TGTGCCAGCACCCGGGGACAGGGGACCTATGGCTACACCTTC
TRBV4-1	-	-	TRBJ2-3	CASSLRHQDTQYF	TGCGCCAGCAGCCTACGACATCAAGATACGCAGTATTTT
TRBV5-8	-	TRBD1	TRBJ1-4	CASSPGDRGDLSEKLFF	TGTGCCAGCAGCCCCGGGGACAGGGGGGATCTAAGTGAAAAACTGTTTTTT
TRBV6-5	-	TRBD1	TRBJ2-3	CASRSQGKGDTQYF	TGTGCCAGCAGGTCACAGGGGAAAGGAGATACGCAGTATTTT
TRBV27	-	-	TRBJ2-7	CASSLSWGHTTYEQYF	TGTGCCAGCAGTTTATCGTGGGGACACACCACCTACGAGCAGTACTTC
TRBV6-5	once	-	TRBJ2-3	CASSSKLPTTDTQYF	TGTGCCAGCAGTTCGAAGTTACCTACCACAGATACGCAGTATTTT
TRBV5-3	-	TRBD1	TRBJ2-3	CARSLYRDRENSSTDTQYF	TGTGCCAGAAGCTTGTATCGGGACAGGGAGAATTCTAGCACAGATACGCAGTATTTT
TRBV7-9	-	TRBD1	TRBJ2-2	CATPPTGVDHPPGELFF	TGTGCCACCCCACCAACAGGGGTCGATCACCCCCCCGGGGAGCTGTTTTTT
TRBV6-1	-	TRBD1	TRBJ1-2	CAAGQGGYGYTF	TGTGCCGCGGGACAGGGGGGCTATGGCTACACCTTC
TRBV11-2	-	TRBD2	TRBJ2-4	CASSFPPAGGSLAKNIQYF	TGTGCCAGCAGCTTTCCCCCGGCGGGAGGTTCCCTAGCCAAAAACATTCAGTACTTC
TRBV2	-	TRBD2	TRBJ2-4	CASRGELAVDIQYF	TGTGCCAGCAGGGGGGAACTAGCGGTAGACATTCAGTACTTC
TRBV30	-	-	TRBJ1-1	CACEGWGGEAFF	TGTGCCTGCGAAGGGTGGGGCGGTGAAGCTTTCTTT
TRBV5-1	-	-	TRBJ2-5	CASSFGPEETQYF	TGCGCCAGCAGTTTTGGGCCAGAAGAGACCCAGTACTTC
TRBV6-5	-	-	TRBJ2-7	CASSYSQGTLSYEQYF	TGTGCCAGCAGTTACAGTCAGGGAACTCTCTCCTACGAGCAGTACTTC